This TCR beta chain was sequenced for a study of cytomegalovirus exposure and HLA in healthy donors. Study findings and constraints: The majority of TCR sequences were rare, yet some public TCRs appeared in many donors. Overall, under 200 TCR beta chains were annotated as cytomegalovirus-associated.

As regards this clone: Its target is not known.

Clones were sequenced by immunoSEQ multiplex PCR, and TCRdb holds only the in-frame ones, with some missing. Among 280,000 or so clones listed, roughly 88% were seen once. This clonotype was obtained from a woman between 18 and 30 years old in good health and CMV-seronegative. Material for sequencing was PBMCs.

The CDR3: CASSPLRGEGNTIYF. CDR3 in DNA: TGTGCCAGCTCACCACTTCGGGGGGAAGGAAACACCATATATTTT. The chain combines TRBV18 with TRBJ1-3, with D possibly TRBD1 on 5 matching bases. V was trimmed by 1 base and J by 4 bases, leaving 11 bases between them. The CDR3 extends over 15 amino acids. Germline-derived CDR1 and CDR2 are KGHSH and LQKENI.